This T cell receptor beta chain derives from a study of T cell repertoires in cytomegalovirus infection. Across the study: Public TCR beta signatures were indicative of both CMV infection and a matching HLA type.

Concerning this clonotype itself: Its antigen is not known.

TCRdb re-called the reads through MiXCR, storing one row per CDR3 protein. The table lists roughly 990,000 distinct CDR3 sequences, around a third of them singletons. Here the sequenced sample was cultured CD8+ T cells from PBMCs, taken from culture after CMV antigen stimulation. This receptor was taken from a human donor in good health (CMV status not recorded). Some clones in this sample may be carry-over from other donors' samples.

The CDR3 nucleotides are TGTGCCAGCAGCCAAGATGGACTAGCGGGCGGTTATGGGTACGAGCAGTACTTC. This codes for CASSQDGLAGGYGYEQYF. V usage is TRBV3-1 and J usage is TRBJ2-7, with 11 bases lining up with TRBD2. Germline-derived CDR1 and CDR2 are LGHDT and YNNKEL (reference sequence). V shed 0 bases, J shed 4 bases, and the junction held 11 bases outside the gene matches. The CDR3 is made up of 18 amino acids.